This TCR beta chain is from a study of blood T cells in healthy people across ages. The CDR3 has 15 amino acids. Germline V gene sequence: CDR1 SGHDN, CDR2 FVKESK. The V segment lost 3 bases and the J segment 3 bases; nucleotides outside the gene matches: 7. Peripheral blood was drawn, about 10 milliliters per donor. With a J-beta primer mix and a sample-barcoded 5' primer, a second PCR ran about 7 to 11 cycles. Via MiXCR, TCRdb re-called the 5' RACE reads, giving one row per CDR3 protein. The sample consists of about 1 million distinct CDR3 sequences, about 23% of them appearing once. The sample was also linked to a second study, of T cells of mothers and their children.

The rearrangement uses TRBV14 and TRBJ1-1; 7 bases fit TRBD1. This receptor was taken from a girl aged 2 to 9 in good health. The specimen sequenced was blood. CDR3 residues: CASSHPTGADTEAFF. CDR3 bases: TGTGCCAGCAGCCACCCTACAGGGGCGGACACTGAAGCTTTCTTT.